Given below is one T cell receptor beta chain in context. Its antigen remains unknown. The data belong to a study of T cell repertoires in cytomegalovirus infection. In the study overall: The authors relied on CMV epitopes, both recently identified HLA-C-restricted and well-studied HLA-B-restricted. An indication of both CMV infection and matching HLA type came from public TCR beta signatures.

Germline V lookup: CDR1 SGHNT, CDR2 YYREEE (reference sequence). The CDR3 length is 15 residues. V was pared by 5 bases and J by 5 bases, with 17 bases between. TCRdb fed the reads into MiXCR, producing one record per CDR3 protein. The sample has approximately 730,000 distinct CDR3 sequences, 33% seen once. Study-level points and caveats: HLA-C-restricted CMV clonotypes gave the most frequent clonotype in two of eight donors. Frequencies of public TCR beta families were cumulated, and this identified carriers of CMV plus the relevant HLA.

The sequenced sample was cultured PBMCs, obtained from culture after CMV antigen stimulation. The V and J genes are TRBV5-4 and TRBJ2-1; D unclear. The receptor was isolated from a human donor in good health (CMV status not recorded). Some clones in this sample may be carry-over from other donors' samples. CDR3 DNA sequence: TGTGCCAGCAGTGGACGGGCTAGGAAAGACAATGAGCAGTTCTTC. This gives the protein CASSGRARKDNEQFF.